The T cell receptor (beta chain) described here comes from a study of OX40 agonist ivuxolimab in advanced cancers. About the study: Two patients with cutaneous melanoma and one with hepatocellular carcinoma, three in total, showed partial responses.

Only in-frame clones appear in the TCRdb table, and some are missing; sequencing was by immunoSEQ multiplex PCR. The sample includes roughly 100,000 clones, around 82% of them seen just once. Study-wide points: Antigen targets of the expanded peripheral T cells went undetermined. Some patients without response likewise showed low normalized clonal expansion.

Exclusion applied to patients with autoimmune disease history or systemic immunosuppression. Of note for this clone: What it recognizes is unknown. A junction end diverges from the germline sequence, so it may reflect a read error.

The input for sequencing was CD4+ or CD8+ T cells sorted from blood, taken in a trial of the OX40 agonist ivuxolimab. The source of this sequence is an adult with an advanced solid tumor such as melanoma, head and neck, liver or kidney cancer.

The CDR3 DNA is TGTGTCAGCACCAACAGACAGGCAGGAAACATTCAGTACTTC. Translation gives CVSTNRQAGNIQYF. V gene TRBV28 combines with J gene TRBJ2-4; maybe TRBD1 (6 bases). The CDR3 length is 14 residues. The germline V gene encodes CDR1 MDHEN and CDR2 SYDVKM.